The rows below give T cell receptor beta chains drawn from one sample of a study of blood T cell repertoires in COVID-19. Method: immunoSEQ multiplex PCR; TCRdb's copy keeps in-frame clones and lacks some. This table has 150,000 to 200,000 clones, around nine tenths appearing once. The sample taken for sequencing was peripheral blood. These receptors all stem from a woman aged 18-29 years who had recovered from COVID-19. The CDR3 runs from the conserved cysteine through the conserved F or W. The order of the fields is D gene, V gene, CDR3 protein. D genes are given only for firm matches.

>TRBD1|TRBV4-2
CASSPGQGMSYEQYF
>.|TRBV16
CASSQSLSGELFF
>.|TRBV7-6
CASSSRQAGPDTQYF
>TRBD2|TRBV3-1/TRBV3-2
CASSPSGGQGQYF
>.|TRBV5-4
CASSLVGGPNTGELFF
>.|TRBV6-1
CASTKKGDTQYF
>TRBD2|TRBV7-9
CASSSKTSGEEQETQYF
>.|TRBV6-5
CASSYSDGLPTSPLHF
>.|TRBV4-1
CASSQIQYQSNEKLFF
>.|TRBV12-3/TRBV12-4
CASSPDSPYEQYF
>TRBD2|TRBV9
CASSVADSRGDIQYF
>.|TRBV5-1
CASSQGSGEQYF
>.|TRBV19
CASSIDRELVATDTQYF
>.|TRBV11-2
CASSLTAGNTIYF
>.|TRBV9
CASSPNHRGGSYNEQFF
>.|TRBV5-1
CASSLGHLNYGYTF
>TRBD2|TRBV6-4
CASSDSAASGGSTDTQYF
>.|TRBV5-1
CASSLGNPGGTDTQYF
>.|TRBV2
CASSEEGPQETQYF
>TRBD2|TRBV5-1
CASSFPSGGANEQFF
>.|TRBV12-3/TRBV12-4
CASTFDTEAFF
>.|TRBV28
CASSTSDDIRAFF
>.|TRBV5-1
CASSLEFGGDEQYF
>.|TRBV20-1
CSASARRGLDEKLFF
>TRBD1|TRBV5-4
CATKGQLSTDTQYF
>TRBD1|TRBV7-2
CASSLTGGELSEQYF
>.|TRBV29-1
CSVQSAQRVTEAFF
>.|TRBV7-2
CASSLPSGFSTDTQYF